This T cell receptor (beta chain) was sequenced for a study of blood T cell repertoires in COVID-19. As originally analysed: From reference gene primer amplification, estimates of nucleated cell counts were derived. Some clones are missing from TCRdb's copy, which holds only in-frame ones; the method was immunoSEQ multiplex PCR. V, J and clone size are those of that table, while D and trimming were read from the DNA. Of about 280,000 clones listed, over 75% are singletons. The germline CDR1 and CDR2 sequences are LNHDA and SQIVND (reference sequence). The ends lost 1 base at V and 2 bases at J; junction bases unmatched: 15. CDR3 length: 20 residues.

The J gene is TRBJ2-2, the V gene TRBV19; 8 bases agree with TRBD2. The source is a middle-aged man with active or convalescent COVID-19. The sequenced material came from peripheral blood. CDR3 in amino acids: CASSIVYRLGLAGNTGELFF. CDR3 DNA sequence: TGTGCCAGTAGTATAGTGTATCGTTTGGGGCTAGCGGGTAACACCGGGGAGCTGTTTTTT.